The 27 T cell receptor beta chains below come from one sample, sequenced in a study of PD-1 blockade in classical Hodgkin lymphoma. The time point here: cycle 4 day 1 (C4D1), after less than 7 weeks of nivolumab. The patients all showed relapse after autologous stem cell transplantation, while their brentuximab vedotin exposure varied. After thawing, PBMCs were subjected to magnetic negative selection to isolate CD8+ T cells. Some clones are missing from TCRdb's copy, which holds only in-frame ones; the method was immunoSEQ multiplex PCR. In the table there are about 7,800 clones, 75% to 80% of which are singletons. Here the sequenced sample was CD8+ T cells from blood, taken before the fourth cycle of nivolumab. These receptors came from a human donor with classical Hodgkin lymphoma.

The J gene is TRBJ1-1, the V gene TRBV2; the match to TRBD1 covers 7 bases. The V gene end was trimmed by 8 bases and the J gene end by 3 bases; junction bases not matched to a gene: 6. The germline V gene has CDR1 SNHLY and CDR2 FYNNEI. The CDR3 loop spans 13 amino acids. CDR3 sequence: CASSRGDDTEAFF. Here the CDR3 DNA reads TGTGCCAGCTCCAGGGGGGATGACACTGAAGCTTTCTTT.

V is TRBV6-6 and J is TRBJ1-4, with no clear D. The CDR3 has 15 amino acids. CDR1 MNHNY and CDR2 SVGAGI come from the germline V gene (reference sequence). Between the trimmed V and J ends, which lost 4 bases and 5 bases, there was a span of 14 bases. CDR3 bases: TGTGCCAGCAGTTCGGACGAGGATAGGAATGAAAAACTGTTTTTT. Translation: CASSSDEDRNEKLFF.

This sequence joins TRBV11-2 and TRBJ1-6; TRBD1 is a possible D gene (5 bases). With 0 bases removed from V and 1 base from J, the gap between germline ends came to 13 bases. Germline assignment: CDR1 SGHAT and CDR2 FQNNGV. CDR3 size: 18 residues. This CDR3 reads CASSLDRRGRSYNSPLHF. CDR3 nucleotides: TGTGCCAGCAGCTTAGATCGAAGGGGAAGGTCCTATAATTCACCCCTCCACTTT.

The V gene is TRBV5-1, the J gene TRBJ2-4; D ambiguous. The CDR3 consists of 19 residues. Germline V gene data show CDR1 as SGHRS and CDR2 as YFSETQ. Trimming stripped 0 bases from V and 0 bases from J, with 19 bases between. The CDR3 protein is CASSLAPPISTVAKNIQYF. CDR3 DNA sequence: TGCGCCAGCAGCTTGGCCCCCCCTATATCGACCGTAGCCAAAAACATTCAGTACTTC.

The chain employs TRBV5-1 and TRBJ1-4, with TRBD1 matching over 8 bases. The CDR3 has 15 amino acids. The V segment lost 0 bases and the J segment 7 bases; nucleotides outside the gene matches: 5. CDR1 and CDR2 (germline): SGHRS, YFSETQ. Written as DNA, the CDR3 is TGCGCCAGCAGCTTGGCCCAGGGGGCAGGTGAAAAACTGTTTTTT. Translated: CASSLAQGAGEKLFF.

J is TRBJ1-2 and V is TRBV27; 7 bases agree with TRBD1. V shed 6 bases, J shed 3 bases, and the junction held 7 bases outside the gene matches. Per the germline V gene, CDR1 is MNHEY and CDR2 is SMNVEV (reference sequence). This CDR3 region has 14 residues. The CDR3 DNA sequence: TGTGCCAGCAGAGTTAAGGGACAGTACTATGGCTACACCTTC. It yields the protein CASRVKGQYYGYTF.

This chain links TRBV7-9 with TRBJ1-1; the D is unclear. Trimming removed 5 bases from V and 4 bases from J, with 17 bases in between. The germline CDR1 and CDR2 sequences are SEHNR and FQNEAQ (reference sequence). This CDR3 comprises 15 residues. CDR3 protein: CASSQTAVGSTEAFF. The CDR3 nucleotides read TGTGCCAGCAGCCAAACAGCCGTGGGGTCCACTGAAGCTTTCTTT.

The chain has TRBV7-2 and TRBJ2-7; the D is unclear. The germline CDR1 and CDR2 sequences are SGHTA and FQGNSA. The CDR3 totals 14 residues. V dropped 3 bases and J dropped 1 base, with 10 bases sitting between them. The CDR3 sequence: CASSFYRFSYEQYF. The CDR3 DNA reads TGTGCCAGCAGCTTTTACAGATTTTCCTACGAGCAGTACTTC.

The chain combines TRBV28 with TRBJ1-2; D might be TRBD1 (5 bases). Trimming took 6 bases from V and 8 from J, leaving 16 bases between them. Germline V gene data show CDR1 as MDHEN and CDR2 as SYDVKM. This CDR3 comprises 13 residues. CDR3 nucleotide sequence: TGTGCCAGCAGCCCCATCCTGGGGGTAGGCTACACCTTC. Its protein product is CASSPILGVGYTF.

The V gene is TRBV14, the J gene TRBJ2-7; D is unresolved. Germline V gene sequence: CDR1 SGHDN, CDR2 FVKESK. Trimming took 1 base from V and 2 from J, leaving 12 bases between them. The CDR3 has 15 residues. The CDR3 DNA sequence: TGTGCCAGCAGCCAAGGCGCGTCGCCAACCTACGAGCAGTACTTC. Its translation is CASSQGASPTYEQYF.

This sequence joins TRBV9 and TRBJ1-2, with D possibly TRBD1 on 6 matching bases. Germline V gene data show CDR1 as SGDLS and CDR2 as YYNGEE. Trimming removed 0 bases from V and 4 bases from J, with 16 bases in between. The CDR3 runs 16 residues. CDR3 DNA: TGTGCCAGCAGCGTAGGGCCTGTAGGGGGTGGCTATGGCTACACCTTC. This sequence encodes CASSVGPVGGGYGYTF.

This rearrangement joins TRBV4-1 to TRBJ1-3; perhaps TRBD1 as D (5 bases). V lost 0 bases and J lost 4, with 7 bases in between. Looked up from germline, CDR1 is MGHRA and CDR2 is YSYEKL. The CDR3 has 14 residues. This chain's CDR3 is CASSQDGAGNTIYF. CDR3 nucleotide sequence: TGCGCCAGCAGCCAAGACGGGGCGGGAAACACCATATATTTT.

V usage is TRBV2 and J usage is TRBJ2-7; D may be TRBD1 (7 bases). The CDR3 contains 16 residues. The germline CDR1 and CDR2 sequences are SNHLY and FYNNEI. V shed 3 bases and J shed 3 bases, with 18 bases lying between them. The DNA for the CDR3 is TGTGCCAGCAGTGATCCCCGTCAGGGGGGTGTCTACGAGCAGTACTTC. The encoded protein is CASSDPRQGGVYEQYF.

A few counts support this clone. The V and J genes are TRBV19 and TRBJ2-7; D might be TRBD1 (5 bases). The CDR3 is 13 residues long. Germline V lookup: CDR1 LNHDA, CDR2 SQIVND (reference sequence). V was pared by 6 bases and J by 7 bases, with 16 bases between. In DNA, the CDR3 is TGTGCCAGTAGCCCTGACAGTCGTCAGGAGCAGTACTTC. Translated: CASSPDSRQEQYF.

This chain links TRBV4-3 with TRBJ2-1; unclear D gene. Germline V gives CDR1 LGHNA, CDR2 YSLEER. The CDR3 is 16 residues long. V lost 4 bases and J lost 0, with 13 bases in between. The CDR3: CASSPGIRSSYNEQFF. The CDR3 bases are TGCGCCAGCAGCCCAGGTATTCGGAGCTCCTACAATGAGCAGTTCTTC.

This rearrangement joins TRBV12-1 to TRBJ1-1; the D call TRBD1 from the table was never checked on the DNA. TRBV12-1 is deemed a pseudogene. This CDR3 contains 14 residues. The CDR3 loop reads CASFPLAGNTEAFF. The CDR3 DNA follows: TGTGCCAGCTTCCCCTTGGCAGGGAACACTGAAGCTTTCTTT.

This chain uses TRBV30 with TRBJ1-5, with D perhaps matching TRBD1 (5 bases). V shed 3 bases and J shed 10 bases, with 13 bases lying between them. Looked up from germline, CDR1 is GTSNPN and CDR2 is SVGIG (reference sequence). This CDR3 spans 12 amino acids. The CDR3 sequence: CAWSHFRDPQHF. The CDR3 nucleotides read TGTGCCTGGAGCCATTTCCGGGACCCCCAGCATTTT. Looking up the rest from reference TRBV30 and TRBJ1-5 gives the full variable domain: SQTIHQWPATLVQPVGSPLSLECTVEGTSNPNLYWYRQAAGRGLQLLFYSVGIGQISSEVPQNLSASRPQDRQFILSSKKLLLSDSGFYLCAWSHFRDPQHFGDGTRLSIL.

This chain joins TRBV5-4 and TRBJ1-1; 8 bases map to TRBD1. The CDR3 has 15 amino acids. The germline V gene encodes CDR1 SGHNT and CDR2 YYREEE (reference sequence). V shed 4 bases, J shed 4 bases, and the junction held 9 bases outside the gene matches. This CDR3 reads CASSRGQGLGTEAFF. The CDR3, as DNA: TGTGCCAGCAGCCGCGGACAGGGTTTAGGCACTGAAGCTTTCTTT.

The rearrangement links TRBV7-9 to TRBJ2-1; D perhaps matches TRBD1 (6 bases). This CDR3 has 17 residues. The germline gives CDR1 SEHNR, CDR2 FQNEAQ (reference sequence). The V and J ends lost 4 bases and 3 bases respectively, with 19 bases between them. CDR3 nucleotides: TGTGCCAGCAGCTCCCCCCTAGTCCCACAGGGCTACAATGAGCAGTTCTTC. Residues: CASSSPLVPQGYNEQFF.

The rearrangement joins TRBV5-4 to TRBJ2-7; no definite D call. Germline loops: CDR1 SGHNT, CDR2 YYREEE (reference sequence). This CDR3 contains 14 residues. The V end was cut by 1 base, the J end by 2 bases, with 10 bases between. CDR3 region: CASSLRLSPYEQYF. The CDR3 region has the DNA TGTGCCAGCAGCTTGAGGCTATCACCCTACGAGCAGTACTTC.

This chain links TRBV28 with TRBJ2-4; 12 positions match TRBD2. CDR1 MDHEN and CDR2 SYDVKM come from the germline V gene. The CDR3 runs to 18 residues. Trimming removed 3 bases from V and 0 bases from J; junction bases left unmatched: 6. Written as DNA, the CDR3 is TGTGCCAGCAGTTTTGCGACTAGCGGGAGTCAAGCCAAAAACATTCAGTACTTC. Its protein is CASSFATSGSQAKNIQYF.

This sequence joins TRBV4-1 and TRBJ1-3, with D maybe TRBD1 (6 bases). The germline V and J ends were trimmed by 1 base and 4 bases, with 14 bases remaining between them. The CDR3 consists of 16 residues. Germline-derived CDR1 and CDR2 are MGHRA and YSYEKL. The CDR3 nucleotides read TGCGCCAGCAGCCAAGGATTCCGCCAGGGGGGAAACACCATATATTTT. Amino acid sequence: CASSQGFRQGGNTIYF.

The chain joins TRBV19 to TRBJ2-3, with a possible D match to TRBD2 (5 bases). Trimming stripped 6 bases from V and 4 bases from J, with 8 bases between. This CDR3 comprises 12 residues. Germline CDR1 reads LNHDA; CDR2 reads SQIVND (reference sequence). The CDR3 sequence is CASRAGADTQYF. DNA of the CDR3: TGTGCCAGTAGGGCCGGGGCAGATACGCAGTATTTT. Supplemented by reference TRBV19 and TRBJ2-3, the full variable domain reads DGGITQSPKYLFRKEGQNVTLSCEQNLNHDAMYWYRQDPGQGLRLIYYSQIVNDFQKGDIAEGYSVSREKKESFPLTVTSAQKNPTAFYLCASRAGADTQYFGPGTRLTVL.

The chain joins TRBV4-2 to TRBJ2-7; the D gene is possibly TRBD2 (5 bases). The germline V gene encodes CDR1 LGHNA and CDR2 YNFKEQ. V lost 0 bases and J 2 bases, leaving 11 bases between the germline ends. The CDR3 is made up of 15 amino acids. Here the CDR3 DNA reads TGTGCCAGCAGCCAAGAAGGGAGCGTCACCTACGAGCAGTACTTC. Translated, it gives CASSQEGSVTYEQYF.

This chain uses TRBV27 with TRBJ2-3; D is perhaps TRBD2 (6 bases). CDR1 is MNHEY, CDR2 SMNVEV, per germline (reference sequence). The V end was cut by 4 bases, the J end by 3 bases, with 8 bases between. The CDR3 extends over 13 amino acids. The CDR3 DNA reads TGTGCCAGCAGTTCGGGAGAAACAGATACGCAGTATTTT. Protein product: CASSSGETDTQYF.

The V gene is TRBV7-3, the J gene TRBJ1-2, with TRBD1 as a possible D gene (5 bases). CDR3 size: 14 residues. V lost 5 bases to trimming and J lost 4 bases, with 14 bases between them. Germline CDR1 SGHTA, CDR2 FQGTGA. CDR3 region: CASSERGTAYGYTF. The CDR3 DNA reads TGTGCCAGCAGCGAAAGGGGCACGGCCTATGGCTACACCTTC.

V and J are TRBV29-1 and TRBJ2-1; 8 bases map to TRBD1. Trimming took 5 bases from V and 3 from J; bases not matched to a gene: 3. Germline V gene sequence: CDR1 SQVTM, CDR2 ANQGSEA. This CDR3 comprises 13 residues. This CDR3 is CSVRTGIYNEQFF. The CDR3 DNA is TGCAGCGTTAGGACAGGGATCTACAATGAGCAGTTCTTC.